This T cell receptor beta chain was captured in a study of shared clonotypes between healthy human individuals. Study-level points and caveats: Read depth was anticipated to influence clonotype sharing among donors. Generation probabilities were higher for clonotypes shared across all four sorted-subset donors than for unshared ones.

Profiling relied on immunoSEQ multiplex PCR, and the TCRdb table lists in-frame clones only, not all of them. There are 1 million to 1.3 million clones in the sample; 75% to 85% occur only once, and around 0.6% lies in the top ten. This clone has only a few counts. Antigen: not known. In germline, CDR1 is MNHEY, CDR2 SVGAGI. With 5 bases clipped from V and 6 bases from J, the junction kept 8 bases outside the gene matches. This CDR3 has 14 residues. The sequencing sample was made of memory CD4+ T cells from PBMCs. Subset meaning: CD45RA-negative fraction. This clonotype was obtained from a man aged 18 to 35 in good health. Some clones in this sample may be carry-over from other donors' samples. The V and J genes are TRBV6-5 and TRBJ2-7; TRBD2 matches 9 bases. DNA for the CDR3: TGTGCCAGCAGTGCCGGGACTAGCCTTCGCGAGCAGTACTTC. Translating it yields CASSAGTSLREQYF.